The clone carrying this T cell receptor beta chain was seen once. Antigen: not known. Here immunoSEQ multiplex PCR was the method, and the copy in TCRdb shows in-frame clones only, minus some. This table has about 100,000 clones, over 75% appearing once. The source of the sample is a study of T cell responses to AZD1222 COVID-19 vaccine. Study-wide findings and caveats: Baseline testing showed seropositivity in only a handful of AZD1222 recipients.

CDR3 length equals 16 residues. The sample consisted of peripheral blood, taken on day 0 of AZD1222 vaccination. The rearrangement links TRBV21-1 to TRBJ2-4. TRBV21-1 is termed a pseudogene. This TCR was recovered from an adult in good health. CDR3 residues: CASCRGECPAKNIQYF. CDR3 sequence (DNA): TGTGCCAGCTGCCGTGGCGAGTGCCCTGCCAAAAACATTCAGTACTTC.